This T cell receptor beta chain was retrieved from a study of cytomegalovirus exposure and HLA in healthy donors. Study observations and caveats: The study had only CMV serostatus as immune exposure information. Productive status was seen about 90% or about 30% of the time for most TCR beta V segments in an earlier analysis. Later analysis revealed greater clonal expansion in HLA-associated TCR beta chains than in equally common others. On later analysis, the bulk of CMV-associated TCR beta chains appeared to be HLA-restricted.

The PCR had 60 Vbeta and 13 Jbeta primers. The repertoire was sequenced with immunoSEQ multiplex PCR; TCRdb's copy has only in-frame clones and lacks some. The sample lists about 160,000 clones; approximately 80% were seen once. Comments on this clone: Its antigen is currently unknown.

The junction had 3 bases not matched to a gene; V was cut back by 4 bases and J by 3 bases. The CDR3 contains 14 residues. The germline CDR1 and CDR2 sequences are MDHEN and SYDVKM. The TCR comes from a woman aged 50 to 60 in good health and CMV-seronegative. The material sequenced was PBMCs. This sequence joins TRBV28 and TRBJ1-5, with TRBD1 matching 7 bases. The CDR3 bases are TGTGCCAGCAGTTCCACAGGGGTCAATCAGCCCCAGCATTTT. It yields the protein CASSSTGVNQPQHF.